The T cell receptor beta chain described here comes from a study of blood T cell repertoires in COVID-19. As for the study in general: PBMCs, B-cell-depleted T cells, or T cells provided the cDNA or gDNA that made up the material.

This clone occurred once. Sequencing used immunoSEQ multiplex PCR; TCRdb keeps in-frame clones, though not all of them. The repertoire holds about 52,000 clones, with 85% to 90% as singletons. The clonotype was recovered from a human donor in a cohort sampled during active COVID-19. The sequencing input was peripheral blood.

DNA for the CDR3: TGTGCCACCAGCAGAGACCCCCGGGGTACTCAAGAGACCCAGTACTTC. This gives the protein CATSRDPRGTQETQYF. The genes are TRBV15 and TRBJ2-5; D may be TRBD2 (5 bases). Germline CDR1 and CDR2: LNHNV and YYDKDF (reference sequence). V was pared by 0 bases and J by 2 bases, with 13 bases between. The CDR3 is 16 amino acids.